Presented here are 24 T cell receptor beta chains from one specimen sequenced in a study of CD8 T cells in Susac syndrome. cDNA came from about 0.51 to 1 ug RNA primed by random hexamers. A single record per CDR3 protein comes from TCRdb applying MiXCR to the immunoSEQ multiplex PCR reads. The sample has fewer than 90,000 distinct CDR3 sequences, 90% to 95% seen once; the top ten hold approximately 0.92%. Source material: CD8+ T cells from PBMCs. The source of these receptors is a human donor with Susac syndrome.

This chain links TRBV7-9 with TRBJ2-7; 7 nucleotides agree with TRBD1. Germline V lookup: CDR1 SEHNR, CDR2 FQNEAQ (reference sequence). Trimming at V came to 5 bases and at J to 8 bases, leaving 9 bases not matched to a gene. This CDR3 contains 13 residues. As DNA, the CDR3 is TGTGCCAGCAGCGCGGCCGGGACAGTTCAGCAGTACTTC. Translation: CASSAAGTVQQYF.

V and J are TRBV12-3 or TRBV12-4 and TRBJ1-5; 11 positions match TRBD1. The CDR3 sequence is 17 residues long. V was pared by 6 bases and J by 2 bases, with 9 bases of the junction left unmatched. CDR3 region: CASRAGQGAPGNQPQHF. DNA for the CDR3: TGTGCCAGCAGAGCCGGACAGGGGGCGCCCGGCAATCAGCCCCAGCATTTT.

The chain has TRBV6-4 and TRBJ2-1, with 8 bases that match TRBD2. The length of the CDR3 is 15 residues. Germline loops: CDR1 MRHNA, CDR2 SNTAGT. After removal of 3 bases from V and 3 bases from J, the junction contained 4 bases not matched to a gene. CDR3 DNA: TGTGCCAGCAGTGAGGGTGCGGGGGGCTACAATGAGCAGTTCTTC. Translated, it gives CASSEGAGGYNEQFF.

V usage is TRBV29-1 and J usage is TRBJ2-2, with D unclear. From germline, CDR1 is SQVTM and CDR2 ANQGSEA. The CDR3 runs to 13 residues. V gave up 2 bases and J gave up 6 bases, with 10 bases separating them. CDR3 nucleotide sequence: TGCAGCGTTGAATTGGGTTTCCCCGGGGAGCTGTTTTTT. Protein product: CSVELGFPGELFF.

The gene calls are TRBV20-1 and TRBJ2-1, with 8 bases matching TRBD2. The V gene's germline CDR1 is DFQATT and CDR2 SNEGSKA (reference sequence). The CDR3 loop spans 15 amino acids. The junction had 12 bases not matched to a gene; V was cut back by 4 bases and J by 7 bases. CDR3 in amino acids: CSAIAIGGAWNEQFF. Here the CDR3 DNA reads TGCAGTGCTATAGCAATCGGGGGGGCGTGGAATGAGCAGTTCTTC.

In nucleotides, the CDR3 is TGCGCCAGCAGCCCCGGACAGGGGGTTTTAGAGGAGCAGTACTTC. Translation gives CASSPGQGVLEEQYF. This chain links TRBV4-3 with TRBJ2-7, with TRBD1 matching 10 bases. The CDR3 sequence is 15 residues long. Germline assignment: CDR1 LGHNA and CDR2 YSLEER. Germline trimming cut 4 bases from V and 7 bases from J; bases unmatched to any gene: 10.

The chain couples TRBV3-1 to TRBJ2-7; D could derive from TRBD1 or TRBD2 (5 bases each). Trimming stripped 4 bases from V and 7 bases from J, with 17 bases between. Germline values: CDR1 LGHDT, CDR2 YNNKEL (reference sequence). The CDR3 has 14 amino acids. The CDR3 nucleotides read TGTGCCAGCAGCCGGGACCCAACACCTACAGAGCAGTACTTC. Amino acid sequence: CASSRDPTPTEQYF.

The rearrangement links TRBV6-6 to TRBJ2-1; D is uncertain. The CDR3 runs 11 residues. Germline lookup yields CDR1 MNHNY and CDR2 SVGAGI (reference sequence). Trimming took 4 bases from V and 9 from J, leaving 7 bases between them. CDR3 residues: CASSSRGEQFF. The CDR3 DNA reads TGTGCCAGCAGTTCCCGAGGTGAGCAGTTCTTC.

This chain connects TRBV9 to TRBJ2-3; 9 bases fit TRBD2. Germline V lookup: CDR1 SGDLS, CDR2 YYNGEE. The CDR3 loop spans 15 amino acids. V lost 0 bases to trimming and J lost 5 bases; unmatched junction nucleotides: 4. CDR3 nucleotide sequence: TGTGCCAGCAGCGTAGAGGAGACTAGCGGAGATACGCAGTATTTT. Protein product: CASSVEETSGDTQYF.

In nucleotides, the CDR3 is TGTGCCAGCAGCCCCGGGACTAGCGAGACCCAGTACTTC. This encodes CASSPGTSETQYF. The chain is built from TRBV5-6 and TRBJ2-5; 9 nucleotides agree with TRBD2. This CDR3 region has 13 residues. V was clipped by 4 bases and J by 5 bases; unmatched bases: 3. Germline V gene sequence: CDR1 SGHDT, CDR2 YYEEEE. Based on the CDR3 plus reference TRBV5-6 and TRBJ2-5, the full variable domain is DAGVTQSPTHLIKTRGQQVTLRCSPKSGHDTVSWYQQALGQGPQFIFQYYEEEERQRGNFPDRFSGHQFPNYSSELNVNALLLGDSALYLCASSPGTSETQYFGPGTRLLVL.

This rearrangement joins TRBV6-6 to TRBJ1-2, with TRBD1 as a possible D gene (6 bases). Germline assignment: CDR1 MNHNY and CDR2 SVGAGI (reference sequence). This CDR3 is built from 14 residues. Trimming pared 4 bases from V and 4 bases from J, leaving 13 bases between. Here the CDR3 reads CASSFNRVGYGYTF. The CDR3 DNA sequence: TGTGCCAGCAGTTTCAACAGGGTGGGCTATGGCTACACCTTC.

This rearrangement joins TRBV20-1 to TRBJ2-7; 7 bases fit TRBD1. V shed 7 bases, J shed 4 bases, and the junction held 7 bases outside the gene matches. Germline V gene lookup returns CDR1 DFQATT and CDR2 SNEGSKA (reference sequence). The CDR3 is made up of 12 amino acids. CDR3 nucleotides: TGCAGTGGATTGCAGGGGGAATACGAGCAGTACTTC. Its translation is CSGLQGEYEQYF.

The J gene is TRBJ2-2, the V gene TRBV28; no clear D gene. The CDR3 sequence is 14 residues long. CDR1 MDHEN and CDR2 SYDVKM come from the germline V gene. V lost 2 bases and J lost 4, with 8 bases in between. The CDR3 sequence: CASSLTGGTGELFF. The CDR3 bases are TGTGCCAGCAGTTTAACCGGCGGCACCGGGGAGCTGTTTTTT.

This clonotype has only one observation. This rearrangement joins TRBV4-2 to TRBJ1-6; D is unresolved. The V and J ends lost 0 bases and 6 bases respectively, with 9 bases between them. Germline CDR1 LGHNA, CDR2 YNFKEQ. The CDR3 is 15 amino acids. CDR3 amino acids: CASSQDPPGNSPLHF. Here the CDR3 DNA reads TGTGCCAGCAGCCAAGACCCTCCCGGTAATTCACCCCTCCACTTT.

V is TRBV12-3 or TRBV12-4 and J is TRBJ2-3; TRBD2 agrees at 9 bases. Germline trimming cut 1 base from V and 6 bases from J; bases unmatched to any gene: 17. CDR3 length equals 19 residues. DNA for the CDR3: TGTGCCAGCAGTTTAGGACCCCCATCCCTAGCGGGAAGGGTGGATACGCAGTATTTT. Protein product: CASSLGPPSLAGRVDTQYF.

CDR3 region: CASSYSKGAGNIQYF. DNA of the CDR3: TGTGCCAGCAGTTACTCGAAGGGGGCCGGGAACATTCAGTACTTC. The chain carries TRBV6-5 and TRBJ2-4; 7 nucleotides match TRBD1. The CDR3 spans 15 residues. With V trimmed by 0 bases and J by 7 bases, 6 bases remained unmatched. Per germline, CDR1 MNHEY and CDR2 SVGAGI.

This chain connects TRBV4-3 to TRBJ2-7; 9 bases match TRBD1. Trimming at V came to 4 bases and at J to 3 bases, leaving 7 bases not matched to a gene. The CDR3 consists of 15 residues. Germline loops: CDR1 LGHNA, CDR2 YSLEER. For the CDR3, the DNA is TGCGCCAGCAGCCGGGCTACAGGGGGCTTCTACGAGCAGTACTTC. This translates into CASSRATGGFYEQYF.

The J gene is TRBJ2-7, the V gene TRBV7-9; a weak D match, TRBD2 (6 bases). The CDR3 runs to 13 residues. Germline V gene data show CDR1 as SEHNR and CDR2 as FQNEAQ (reference sequence). V lost 5 bases and J 7 bases, leaving 15 bases between the germline ends. This chain's CDR3 is CASSPPGDWEQYF. CDR3 nucleotide sequence: TGTGCCAGCAGCCCACCGGGGGACTGGGAGCAGTACTTC. Full variable domain (rest looked up from reference TRBV7-9 and TRBJ2-7): DTGVSQNPRHKITKRGQNVTFRCDPISEHNRLYWYRQTLGQGPEFLTYFQNEAQLEKSRLLSDRFSAERPKGSFSTLEIQRTEQGDSAMYLCASSPPGDWEQYFGPGTRLTVT.

The J gene is TRBJ1-5, the V gene TRBV7-8; no definite D call. The germline gives CDR1 SGHVS, CDR2 FQNEAQ. There are 17 residues in the CDR3. Trimming cost V 5 bases and J 5 bases, with 22 bases left between them. Written as DNA, the CDR3 is TGTGCCAGCAGCCAATCCCAGACGGCAAAGGCCGATCAGCCCCAGCATTTT. This gives the protein CASSQSQTAKADQPQHF.

This chain uses TRBV6-5 with TRBJ2-7; D not resolved. The CDR3 loop spans 13 amino acids. Germline CDR1 reads MNHEY; CDR2 reads SVGAGI. Trimming stripped 4 bases from V and 6 bases from J, with 13 bases between. The CDR3 region is CASSLGEDGEQYF. Written as DNA, the CDR3 is TGTGCCAGCAGTTTGGGCGAGGATGGCGAGCAGTACTTC.

The rearrangement joins TRBV28 to TRBJ1-2; 7 nucleotides agree with TRBD1. With V trimmed by 8 bases and J by 2 bases, 5 bases remained unmatched. The CDR3 extends over 13 amino acids. Germline V lookup: CDR1 MDHEN, CDR2 SYDVKM. The CDR3, as DNA: TGTGCCAGCGTTATACAGGGGAACTATGGCTACACCTTC. It translates to CASVIQGNYGYTF.

The V and J genes are TRBV19 and TRBJ1-6; no definite D call. Trimming cost V 9 bases and J 4 bases, with 10 bases left between them. Germline CDR1 is LNHDA and CDR2 is SQIVND (reference sequence). The length of the CDR3 is 13 residues. CDR3 coding DNA: TGTGCCAGCAGCCCGGGGTATAATTCACCCCTCCACTTT. Translated, it gives CASSPGYNSPLHF.

V and J are TRBV14 and TRBJ2-1, with TRBD2 matching 13 bases. V trimming: 8 bases; J trimming: 7 bases; junction bases outside the gene matches: 2. Per the germline V gene, CDR1 is SGHDN and CDR2 is FVKESK. The CDR3 has 13 residues. The CDR3 spells CASALAGGNEQFF. CDR3 nucleotide sequence: TGTGCCAGCGCACTAGCGGGGGGGAATGAGCAGTTCTTC.

The chain joins TRBV3-1 to TRBJ1-2; 9 nucleotides agree with TRBD1. J lost 8 bases, V lost 4 bases, and 11 bases had no gene match. CDR1 LGHDT and CDR2 YNNKEL come from the germline V gene (reference sequence). The CDR3 spans 15 residues. CDR3 protein: CASSPWDRETEGYTF. For the CDR3, the DNA is TGTGCCAGCAGCCCCTGGGACAGGGAAACGGAGGGCTACACCTTC.